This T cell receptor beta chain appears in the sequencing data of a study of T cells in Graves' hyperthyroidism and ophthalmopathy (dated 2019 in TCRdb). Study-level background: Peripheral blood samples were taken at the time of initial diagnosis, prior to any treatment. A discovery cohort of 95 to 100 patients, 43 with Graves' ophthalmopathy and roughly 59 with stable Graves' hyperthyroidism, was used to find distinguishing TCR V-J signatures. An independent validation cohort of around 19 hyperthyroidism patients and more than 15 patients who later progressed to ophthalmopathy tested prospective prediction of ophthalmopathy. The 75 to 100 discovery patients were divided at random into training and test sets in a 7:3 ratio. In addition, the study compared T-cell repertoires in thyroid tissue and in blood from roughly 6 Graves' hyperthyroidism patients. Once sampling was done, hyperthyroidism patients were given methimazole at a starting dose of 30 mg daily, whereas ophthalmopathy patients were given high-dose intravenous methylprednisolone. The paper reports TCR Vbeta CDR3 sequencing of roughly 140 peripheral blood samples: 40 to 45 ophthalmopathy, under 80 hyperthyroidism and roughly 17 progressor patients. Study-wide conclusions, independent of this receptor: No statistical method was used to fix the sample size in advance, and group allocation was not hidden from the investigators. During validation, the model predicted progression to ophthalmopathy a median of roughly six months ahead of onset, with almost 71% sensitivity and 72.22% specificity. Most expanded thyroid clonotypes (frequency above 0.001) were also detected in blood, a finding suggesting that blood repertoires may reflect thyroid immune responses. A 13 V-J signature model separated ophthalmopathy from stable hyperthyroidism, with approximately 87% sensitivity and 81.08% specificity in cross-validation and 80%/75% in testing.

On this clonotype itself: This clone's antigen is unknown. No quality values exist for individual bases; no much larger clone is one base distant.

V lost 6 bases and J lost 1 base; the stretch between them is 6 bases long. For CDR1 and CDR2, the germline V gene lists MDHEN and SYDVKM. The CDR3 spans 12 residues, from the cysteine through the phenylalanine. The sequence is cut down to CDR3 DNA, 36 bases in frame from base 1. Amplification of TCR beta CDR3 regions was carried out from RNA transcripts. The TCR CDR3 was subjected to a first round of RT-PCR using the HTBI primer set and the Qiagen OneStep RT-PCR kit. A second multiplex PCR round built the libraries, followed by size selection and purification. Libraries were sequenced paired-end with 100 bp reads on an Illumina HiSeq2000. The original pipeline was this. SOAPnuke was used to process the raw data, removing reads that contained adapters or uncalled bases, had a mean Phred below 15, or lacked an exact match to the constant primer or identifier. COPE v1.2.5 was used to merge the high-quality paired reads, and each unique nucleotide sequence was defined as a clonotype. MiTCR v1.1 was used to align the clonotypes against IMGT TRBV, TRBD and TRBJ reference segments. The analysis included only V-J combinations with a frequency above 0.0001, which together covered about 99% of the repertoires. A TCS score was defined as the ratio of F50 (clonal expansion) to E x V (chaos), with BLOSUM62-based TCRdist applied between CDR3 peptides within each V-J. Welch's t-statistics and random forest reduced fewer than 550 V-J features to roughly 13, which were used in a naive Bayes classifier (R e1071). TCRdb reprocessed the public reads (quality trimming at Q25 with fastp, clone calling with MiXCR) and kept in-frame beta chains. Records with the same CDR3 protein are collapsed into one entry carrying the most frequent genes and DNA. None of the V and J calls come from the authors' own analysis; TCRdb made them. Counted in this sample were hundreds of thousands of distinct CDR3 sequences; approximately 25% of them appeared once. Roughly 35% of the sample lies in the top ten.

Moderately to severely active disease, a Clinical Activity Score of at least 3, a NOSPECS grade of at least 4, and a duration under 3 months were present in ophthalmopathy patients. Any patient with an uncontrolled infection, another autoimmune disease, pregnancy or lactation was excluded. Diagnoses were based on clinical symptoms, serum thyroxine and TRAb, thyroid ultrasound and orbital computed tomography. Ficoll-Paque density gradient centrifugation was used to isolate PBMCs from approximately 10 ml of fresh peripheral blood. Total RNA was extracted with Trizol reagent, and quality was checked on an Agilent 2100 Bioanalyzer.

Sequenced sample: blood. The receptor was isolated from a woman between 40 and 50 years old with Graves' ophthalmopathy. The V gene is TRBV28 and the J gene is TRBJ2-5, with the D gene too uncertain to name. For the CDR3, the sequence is CASRRTQETQYF. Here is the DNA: TGTGCCAGCAGACGGACCCAAGAGACCCAGTACTTC.